This T cell receptor (beta chain) was documented in a study of CXCR3-negative and CXCR3-positive naive CD8 T cells. The CDR3 sequence is 14 residues long. Germline V gene lookup returns CDR1 MNHEY and CDR2 SVGAGI. The authors prepared UMI-labeled TRB cDNA libraries by 5' RACE. TCRdb reprocessed the 5' RACE reads, keeping one entry per CDR3 protein, no DNA. In total, the table holds 45,000 to 70,000 distinct CDR3 sequences. The J gene is TRBJ2-2, the V gene TRBV6-5. The sequencing input was memory CD8+ T cells from blood. The clonotype comes from a human donor in good health. Some clones in this sample may be carry-over from other donors' samples. CDR3 sequence reads: CASSYSTGSGELFF.